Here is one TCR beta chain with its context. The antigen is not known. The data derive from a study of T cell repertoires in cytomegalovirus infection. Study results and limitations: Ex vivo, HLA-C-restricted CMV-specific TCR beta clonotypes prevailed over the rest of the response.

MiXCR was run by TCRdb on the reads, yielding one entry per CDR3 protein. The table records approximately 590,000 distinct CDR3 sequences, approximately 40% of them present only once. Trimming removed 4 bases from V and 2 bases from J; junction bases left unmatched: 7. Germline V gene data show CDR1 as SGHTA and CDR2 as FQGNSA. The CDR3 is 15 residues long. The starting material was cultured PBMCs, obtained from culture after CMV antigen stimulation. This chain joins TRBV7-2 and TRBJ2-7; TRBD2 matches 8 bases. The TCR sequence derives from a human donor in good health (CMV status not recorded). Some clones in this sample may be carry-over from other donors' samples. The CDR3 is CASSSNPGLAYEQYF. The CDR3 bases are TGTGCCAGCAGCTCGAATCCGGGACTAGCCTACGAGCAGTACTTC.